Below, 5 T cell receptor beta chains from the same sample are listed, as sequenced in a study of early T cells in non-severe SARS-CoV-2 infection (dated by TCRdb to the early 2020s). Library preparation used 5' RACE. Sequenced on a NextSeq 500. The public sequencing data were trimmed at Q25 with fastp and processed into clonotypes with MiXCR by TCRdb, which kept only in-frame beta chains. Each record represents a unique CDR3 protein, reported with the most common genes and DNA among its rows. The sample table lists 40,000 to 60,000 distinct CDR3 sequences, about 6% of them with a count of one. The top ten clones comprise over 2.5% of the sample. This material consisted of whole blood, taken at baseline. The receptors stem from an adult who was a healthcare worker with PCR-confirmed SARS-CoV-2 infection or an uninfected control (not recorded which).

This clonotype showed up many times. This chain connects TRBV15 to TRBJ2-5; the D call may be TRBD1 or TRBD2 (5 bases each). Germline V CDR1 and CDR2: LNHNV, YYDKDF (reference sequence). This CDR3 has 16 amino acids. The V and J ends lost 3 bases and 5 bases respectively, with 19 bases between them. The CDR3 spells CATSSLRGDISETQYF. The CDR3 nucleotides read TGTGCCACCAGCAGCCTCCGGGGCGACATTAGCGAGACCCAGTACTTC.

This clonotype was observed at least ten times. V and J are TRBV7-9 and TRBJ1-1, with TRBD1 matching over 9 bases. The CDR3 consists of 16 residues. Germline loops: CDR1 SEHNR, CDR2 FQNEAQ (reference sequence). The V segment lost 6 bases and the J segment 3 bases; nucleotides outside the gene matches: 11. The CDR3: CASRRGTGLLDTEAFF. CDR3 nucleotides: TGTGCCAGCAGACGCGGGACAGGGCTCCTTGACACTGAAGCTTTCTTT.

Comments on this clonotype: One end of the junction does not line up with germline, which may come from a read error. V gene TRBV7-7 combines with J gene TRBJ2-5; D is ambiguous. CDR1 and CDR2 (germline): SSHAT, FNYEAQ (reference sequence). This CDR3 is 12 amino acids long. The CDR3 spells CASSYLGETQYF. The CDR3 DNA sequence: TGTGCTAGCAGCTATCTGGGAGAGACCCAGTACTTC. The whole variable domain, filled in from reference TRBV7-7 and TRBJ2-5, reads GAGVSQSPRYKVTKRGQDVTLRCDPISSHATLYWYQQALGQGPEFLTYFNYEAQPDKSGLPSDRFSAERPEGSISTLTIQRTEQRDSAMYRCASSYLGETQYFGPGTRLLVL.

This clonotype was observed many times. V is TRBV19 and J is TRBJ1-5; D is perhaps TRBD1 (6 bases). This CDR3 spans 13 amino acids. Trimming took off 4 bases at V and 2 bases at J, with 6 bases between the two ends. Looked up from germline, CDR1 is LNHDA and CDR2 is SQIVND (reference sequence). CDR3 in DNA: TGTGCCAGTAGTAGACAGGGCAATCAGCCCCAGCATTTT. Translated, it gives CASSRQGNQPQHF. Complete variable domain (other parts from reference TRBV19 and TRBJ1-5): DGGITQSPKYLFRKEGQNVTLSCEQNLNHDAMYWYRQDPGQGLRLIYYSQIVNDFQKGDIAEGYSVSREKKESFPLTVTSAQKNPTAFYLCASSRQGNQPQHFGDGTRLSIL.

By frequency in the sample, this clonotype is medium-sized. The chain has TRBV5-1 and TRBJ2-1, with 9 positions matching TRBD2. Germline CDR1 is SGHRS and CDR2 is YFSETQ. CDR3 length: 16 amino acids. V lost 4 bases to trimming and J lost 6 bases; unmatched junction nucleotides: 11. Here the CDR3 DNA reads TGCGCCAGCAGCCCTACCCCGGGACTAGCCGGCAATGAGCAGTTCTTC. This gives the protein CASSPTPGLAGNEQFF.